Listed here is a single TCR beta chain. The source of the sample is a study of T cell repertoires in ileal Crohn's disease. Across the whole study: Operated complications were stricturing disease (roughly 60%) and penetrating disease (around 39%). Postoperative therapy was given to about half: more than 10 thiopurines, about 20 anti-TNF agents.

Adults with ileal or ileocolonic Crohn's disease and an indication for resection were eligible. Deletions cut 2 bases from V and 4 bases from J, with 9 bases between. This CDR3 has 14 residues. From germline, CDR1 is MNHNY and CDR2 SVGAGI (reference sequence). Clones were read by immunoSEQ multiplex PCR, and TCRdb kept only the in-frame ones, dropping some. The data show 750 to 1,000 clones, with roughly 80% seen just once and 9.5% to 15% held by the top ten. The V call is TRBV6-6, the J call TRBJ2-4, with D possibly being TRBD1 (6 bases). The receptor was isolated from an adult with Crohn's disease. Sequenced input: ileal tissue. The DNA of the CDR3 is TGTGCCAGCAGTTACCAGGGGAGAAAAAACATTCAGTACTTC. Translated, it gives CASSYQGRKNIQYF.